The next 25 T cell receptor beta chains were all read from a single sample in a study of T cells in Graves' hyperthyroidism and ophthalmopathy. The TCR beta CDR3 regions underwent amplification using RNA transcripts as the source. Carried out on the TCR CDR3, a first-round RT-PCR used the HTBI primer set. TCRdb recomputed calls from the multiplex PCR reads with MiXCR, one row per CDR3 protein. The sample holds 540,000 or so distinct CDR3 sequences, about a sixth seen once. The sequenced sample was blood. These receptors were obtained from a woman in her twenties or thirties with Graves' hyperthyroidism.

The chain combines TRBV18 with TRBJ2-3, with 8 bases that match TRBD2. After removal of 0 bases from V and 2 bases from J, the junction contained 4 bases not matched to a gene. Germline V lookup: CDR1 KGHSH, CDR2 LQKENI. The length of the CDR3 is 16 residues. CDR3 bases: TGTGCCAGCTCACCACCGGCGGGAGGAGTCACAGATACGCAGTATTTT. It codes for CASSPPAGGVTDTQYF.

This clonotype was seen at least ten times. V is TRBV28 and J is TRBJ2-7, with 15 bases lining up with TRBD2. The V gene end was trimmed by 4 bases and the J gene end by 6 bases; junction bases not matched to a gene: 4. The CDR3 runs to 15 residues. Germline V gene lookup returns CDR1 MDHEN and CDR2 SYDVKM. CDR3 DNA sequence: TGTGCCAGCAGTTCAGGGACTAGCGGGAGGCGCGAGCAGTACTTC. It translates to CASSSGTSGRREQYF.

V and J are TRBV6-1 and TRBJ2-1; 10 bases are shared with TRBD1. The CDR3 is 15 residues long. The V segment lost 2 bases and the J segment 7 bases; nucleotides outside the gene matches: 5. Germline loops: CDR1 MNHNS, CDR2 SASEGT. CDR3 region: CASSETGQGGNEQFF. CDR3 bases: TGTGCCAGCAGTGAAACTGGACAGGGGGGGAATGAGCAGTTCTTC.

This clonotype showed up many times. The chain is built from TRBV29-1 and TRBJ1-1; D gene unclear. Trimming removed 3 bases at V and 1 base at J, with 6 bases between. This CDR3 spans 12 amino acids. Germline CDR1 and CDR2: SQVTM and ANQGSEA. The CDR3: CSVDPPNTEAFF. The CDR3, as DNA: TGCAGCGTTGATCCTCCGAACACTGAAGCTTTCTTT.

This clonotype showed up many times. This rearrangement joins TRBV6-1 to TRBJ2-3, with D possibly matching TRBD1 (5 bases). CDR3 length: 15 amino acids. The V end was cut by 3 bases, the J end by 4 bases, with 14 bases between. Germline values: CDR1 MNHNS, CDR2 SASEGT. The DNA of the CDR3 is TGTGCCAGCAGTGATCGACAGAACGTGGCAGATACGCAGTATTTT. Translating gives CASSDRQNVADTQYF.

Ten or more counts support this clonotype. The CDR3 sequence: CASSLGGLVDGYTF. The CDR3 nucleotides read TGTGCCAGCAGTTTAGGGGGGCTCGTCGATGGCTACACCTTC. J is TRBJ1-2 and V is TRBV27; D possibly corresponds to TRBD1 (6 bases). CDR1 is MNHEY, CDR2 SMNVEV, per germline (reference sequence). The CDR3 consists of 14 residues. Deletions cut 2 bases from V and 6 bases from J, with 13 bases between.

This sequence joins TRBV10-3 and TRBJ2-2, with D perhaps TRBD1 (7 bases). V dropped 6 bases and J dropped 6 bases, with 17 bases sitting between them. The CDR3 runs to 15 residues. Germline-derived CDR1 and CDR2 are ENHRY and SYGVKD. CDR3 DNA: TGTGCCATCAGACCCGAGGAGGGGGCAGCCGGGGAGCTGTTTTTT. Its translation: CAIRPEEGAAGELFF.

This clonotype has a handful of counts. For the CDR3, the DNA is TGTGCCAGTCAAACCCGGGGACTAGCGGGACGGGCAGATACGCAGTATTTT. It encodes CASQTRGLAGRADTQYF. This chain connects TRBV6-1 to TRBJ2-3, with 13 positions matching TRBD2. V lost 9 bases and J lost 4; bases outside the gene matches: 13. Germline V gene data show CDR1 as MNHNS and CDR2 as SASEGT. The CDR3 runs to 17 residues.

V gene TRBV5-5 combines with J gene TRBJ2-2; D is unclear. V was clipped by 1 base and J by 1 base, with 8 bases between them. Germline V CDR1 and CDR2: SGHKS, YYEKEE (reference sequence). This CDR3 comprises 15 residues. The DNA for the CDR3 is TGTGCCAGCAGCTTGACTCCTGGGAACACCGGGGAGCTGTTTTTT. Translating it yields CASSLTPGNTGELFF.

This clonotype was picked up many times. The CDR3 DNA follows: TGTGCCAGCAGAACTCCGGGAGGGGGTAACAATGAGCAGTTCTTC. Residues: CASRTPGGGNNEQFF. This chain uses TRBV6-2 or TRBV6-3 with TRBJ2-1, with 8 bases lining up with TRBD2. J was trimmed by 5 bases and V by 6 bases; bases with no gene match: 9. The CDR3 is 15 residues long. Per the germline V gene, CDR1 is MNHEY and CDR2 is SVGEGT.

This clonotype has ten or more counts. The chain is built from TRBV12-3 or TRBV12-4 and TRBJ1-6; D possibly corresponds to TRBD1 (6 bases). The CDR3 runs to 15 residues. The V gene lost 10 bases and the J gene lost 5 bases, with 18 bases spanning the gap. As DNA, the CDR3 is TGTGCCACCAAGGGGGGGCGCGGGGATAATTCACCCCTCCACTTT. This sequence encodes CATKGGRGDNSPLHF.

This clonotype occurred many times. The J gene is TRBJ1-5, the V gene TRBV28; the D is unclear. V dropped 4 bases and J dropped 5 bases, with 12 bases sitting between them. Germline CDR1 reads MDHEN; CDR2 reads SYDVKM. The CDR3 has 14 residues. CDR3 residues: CASSSEGGYQPQHF. The CDR3 DNA sequence: TGTGCCAGCAGTTCCGAAGGCGGTTATCAGCCCCAGCATTTT.

This clonotype has a count of ten or more. J is TRBJ1-1 and V is TRBV6-1, with 7 bases fitting TRBD1. The CDR3 loop spans 15 amino acids. Per germline, CDR1 MNHNS and CDR2 SASEGT. Trimming at V came to 5 bases and at J to 1 base, leaving 7 bases not matched to a gene. The CDR3 DNA reads as TGTGCCAGCAGTCGGGGGACAGTACGGAACACTGAAGCTTTCTTT. This gives the protein CASSRGTVRNTEAFF.

The chain links TRBV7-2 to TRBJ1-2, with TRBD1 identical over 7 bases. This CDR3 comprises 15 residues. The V gene's germline CDR1 is SGHTA and CDR2 FQGNSA. Trimming took 9 bases from V and 8 from J; bases not matched to a gene: 18. The CDR3 spells CASSDTLGTAAGYTF. The DNA for the CDR3 is TGTGCCAGTAGTGATACCCTCGGGACAGCAGCCGGCTACACCTTC. Drawing the rest from reference TRBV7-2 and TRBJ1-2, the complete variable domain is GAGVSQSPSNKVTEKGKDVELRCDPISGHTALYWYRQSLGQGLEFLIYFQGNSAPDKSGLPSDRFSAERTGGSVSTLTIQRTQQEDSAVYLCASSDTLGTAAGYTFGSGTRLTVV.

The chain links TRBV7-9 to TRBJ2-1, with D perhaps matching TRBD1 or TRBD2 (5 bases each). Germline V gene sequence: CDR1 SEHNR, CDR2 FQNEAQ (reference sequence). The CDR3 runs to 14 residues. V was shortened by 1 base and J by 9 bases, with 13 bases between the two germline ends. The CDR3 nucleotides read TGTGCCAGCAGCTTAGTTTGGGGCAGCGGTGAGCAGTTCTTC. It codes for CASSLVWGSGEQFF.

This clonotype was picked up many times. The rearrangement joins TRBV11-2 to TRBJ2-3; TRBD2 might be the D (5 bases). CDR1 and CDR2 (germline): SGHAT, FQNNGV. CDR3 length: 16 residues. V shed 6 bases and J shed 3 bases, with 19 bases lying between them. Here the CDR3 DNA reads TGTGCCAGCAGTCGAAACCCCAGCCGGGGTACAGATACGCAGTATTTT. Translation gives CASSRNPSRGTDTQYF.

This clonotype has a count of ten or more. The rearrangement joins TRBV2 to TRBJ1-2; tentative D call: TRBD1 (6 bases). Trimming pared 3 bases from V and 4 bases from J, leaving 21 bases between. The CDR3 runs 17 residues. CDR1 is SNHLY, CDR2 FYNNEI, per germline. CDR3 coding DNA: TGTGCCAGCAGTGAGGGCGGTGGGGACACGGTCGGCTATGGCTACACCTTC. As protein: CASSEGGGDTVGYGYTF.

This clonotype was recorded many times. The CDR3 DNA follows: TGCAGTGCTTCCCGGGGCCTTTACAATGAGCAGTTCTTC. This gives the protein CSASRGLYNEQFF. The rearrangement links TRBV20-1 to TRBJ2-1; D is possibly TRBD1 or TRBD2 (5 bases each). V was trimmed by 5 bases and J by 4 bases, leaving 12 bases between them. Germline V lookup: CDR1 DFQATT, CDR2 SNEGSKA (reference sequence). The CDR3 extends over 13 amino acids.

This clonotype has only a few counts. J is TRBJ2-3 and V is TRBV4-1, with 11 bases identical to TRBD2. Per germline, CDR1 MGHRA and CDR2 YSYEKL. Unmatched junction bases numbered 7, after V lost 2 bases and J lost 0 bases. The CDR3 is made up of 18 amino acids. CDR3 residues: CASSQIAGGTSSTDTQYF. The CDR3 DNA reads TGCGCCAGCAGCCAAATAGCGGGAGGGACATCTAGCACAGATACGCAGTATTTT.

This chain links TRBV7-2 with TRBJ1-5, with D unclear. There are 16 residues in the CDR3. The germline gives CDR1 SGHTA, CDR2 FQGNSA. V lost 1 base, J lost 0 bases, and 10 bases lay in between. The CDR3 DNA follows: TGTGCCAGCAGCTTAGAAGGGCCCTATAGCAATCAGCCCCAGCATTTT. Amino acids: CASSLEGPYSNQPQHF.

V is TRBV27 and J is TRBJ2-1; 13 bases are shared with TRBD2. Germline trimming cut 6 bases from V and 7 bases from J; bases unmatched to any gene: 6. The CDR3 has 15 amino acids. Germline CDR1 and CDR2: MNHEY and SMNVEV (reference sequence). CDR3 region: CASRTGTSGDNEQFF. In DNA, the CDR3 is TGTGCCAGCAGGACCGGGACTAGCGGGGATAATGAGCAGTTCTTC.

This rearrangement joins TRBV12-3 or TRBV12-4 to TRBJ2-7; TRBD2 is a possible D gene (6 bases). This CDR3 is built from 17 residues. Trimming pared 3 bases from V and 0 bases from J, leaving 18 bases between. This CDR3 reads CASSFFAIGGYSYEQYF. Here the CDR3 DNA reads TGTGCCAGCAGTTTCTTCGCAATCGGGGGTTACTCCTACGAGCAGTACTTC.

This clonotype turned up a few times. The chain recombines TRBV15 with TRBJ2-3, with D uncertain. Deletions cut 7 bases from V and 1 base from J, with 3 bases between. This CDR3 is built from 11 residues. Germline CDR1 reads LNHNV; CDR2 reads YYDKDF (reference sequence). The CDR3 DNA reads as TGTGCCACCACGGGCACAGATACGCAGTATTTT. Residues: CATTGTDTQYF.

This clonotype has a count of ten or more. This rearrangement joins TRBV27 to TRBJ2-5; D is ambiguous. The CDR3 length is 11 residues. V dropped 8 bases and J dropped 5 bases, with 9 bases sitting between them. The germline V gene has CDR1 MNHEY and CDR2 SMNVEV (reference sequence). CDR3 loop: CASGTSETQYF. CDR3 in DNA: TGTGCCAGCGGCACCTCGGAGACCCAGTACTTC.

This clonotype came up many times. The V and J genes are TRBV11-2 and TRBJ2-1; 9 bases match TRBD2. Germline values: CDR1 SGHAT, CDR2 FQNNGV. Losses at the gene ends were 2 bases for V and 4 bases for J; bases not matched to a gene: 6. This CDR3 has 16 residues. DNA of the CDR3: TGTGCCAGCAGCTTACAGGCGGGAGGGAATTACAATGAGCAGTTCTTC. Translation gives CASSLQAGGNYNEQFF.